The 2 T cell receptor beta chains below come from one sample, sequenced in a study of T and B cells in COVID-19 patients (dated by TCRdb to between 2020 and 2021). Genomic DNA extracted from blood, in amounts of about 220-500 ng, served as the starting material for amplifying TRB repertoires. Sequencing was carried out with an Illumina MiSeq. Multiplex PCR with BIOMED2 TRB-A/B primer pools was used to amplify TRB rearrangements. TCRdb reprocessed the public reads (quality trimming at Q25 with fastp, clone calling with MiXCR) and kept in-frame beta chains. Rows merge per CDR3 protein into single entries with the most common DNA and genes. Recorded for this sample are 13,000 to 15,000 distinct CDR3 sequences; about 30% of them occurred a single time. Approximately 6.3% of the sample rests with the top ten. The sample taken for sequencing was blood. These receptors originate from a human donor who had recovered from COVID-19.

The chain carries TRBV7-9 and TRBJ1-4, with D tentatively TRBD1 (6 bases). CDR3 length equals 16 residues. Germline assignment: CDR1 SEHNR and CDR2 FQNEAQ (reference sequence). Trimming shortened V by 2 bases and J by 5 bases, and 15 bases separated the two germline ends. The CDR3 sequence: CASSLSFRRGNEKLFF. CDR3 DNA: TGTGCCAGCAGCTTAAGCTTTCGCAGGGGAAATGAAAAACTGTTTTTT.

By sample share, this clonotype is medium-sized. The J gene is TRBJ2-1, the V gene TRBV29-1; 7 bases agree with TRBD2. Trimming removed 4 bases from V and 7 bases from J; junction bases left unmatched: 10. The CDR3 is made up of 14 amino acids. From germline, CDR1 is SQVTM and CDR2 ANQGSEA. The CDR3 region is CSVVVRELWNEQFF. In nucleotides, the CDR3 is TGCAGCGTTGTAGTGCGGGAGTTGTGGAATGAGCAGTTCTTC.